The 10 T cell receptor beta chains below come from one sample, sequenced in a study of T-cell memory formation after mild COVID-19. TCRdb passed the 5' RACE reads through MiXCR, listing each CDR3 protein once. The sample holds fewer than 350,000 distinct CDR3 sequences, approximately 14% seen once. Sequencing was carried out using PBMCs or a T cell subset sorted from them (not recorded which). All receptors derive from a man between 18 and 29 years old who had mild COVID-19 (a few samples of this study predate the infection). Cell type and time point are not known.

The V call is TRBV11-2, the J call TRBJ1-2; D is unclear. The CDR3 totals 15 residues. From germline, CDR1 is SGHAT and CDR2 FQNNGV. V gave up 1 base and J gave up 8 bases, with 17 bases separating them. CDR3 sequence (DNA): TGTGCCAGCAGCTTAGGACGGAGCGTTCTTTCGGGCTACACCTTC. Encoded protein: CASSLGRSVLSGYTF.

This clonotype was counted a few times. CDR3 in amino acids: CATSDRTGNYGYTF. DNA of the CDR3: TGTGCCACCAGTGATCGGACAGGAAACTATGGCTACACCTTC. This sequence joins TRBV24-1 and TRBJ1-2, with 7 bases that match TRBD1. V was clipped by 3 bases and J by 2 bases; unmatched bases: 2. CDR3 length equals 14 residues. CDR1 and CDR2 from the germline V gene are KGHDR and SFDVKD.

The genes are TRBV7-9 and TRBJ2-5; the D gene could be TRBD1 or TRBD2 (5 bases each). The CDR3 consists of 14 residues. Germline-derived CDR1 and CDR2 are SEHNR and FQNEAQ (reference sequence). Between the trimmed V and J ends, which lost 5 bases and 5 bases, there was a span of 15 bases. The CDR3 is CASSGPGTSETQYF. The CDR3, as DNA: TGTGCCAGCAGCGGCCCGGGGACCTCGGAGACCCAGTACTTC. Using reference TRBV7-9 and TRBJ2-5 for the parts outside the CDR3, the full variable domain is DTGVSQNPRHKITKRGQNVTFRCDPISEHNRLYWYRQTLGQGPEFLTYFQNEAQLEKSRLLSDRFSAERPKGSFSTLEIQRTEQGDSAMYLCASSGPGTSETQYFGPGTRLLVL.

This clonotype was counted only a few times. CDR3 in DNA: TGTGCCAGCAGCCCCAGATTCGGTTTCGAGCAGTACTTC. It encodes CASSPRFGFEQYF. The chain carries TRBV7-6 and TRBJ2-7; D unclear. Per the germline V gene, CDR1 is SGHVS and CDR2 is FNYEAQ. The CDR3 length is 13 residues. The V gene lost 5 bases and the J gene lost 6 bases, with 14 bases spanning the gap.

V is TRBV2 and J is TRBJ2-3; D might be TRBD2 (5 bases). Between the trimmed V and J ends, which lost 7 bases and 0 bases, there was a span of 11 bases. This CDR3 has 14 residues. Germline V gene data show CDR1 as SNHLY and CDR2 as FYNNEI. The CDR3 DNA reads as TGTGCCAGCATAGGAGGAATTAGCACAGATACGCAGTATTTT. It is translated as CASIGGISTDTQYF. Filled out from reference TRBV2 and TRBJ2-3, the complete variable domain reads EPEVTQTPSHQVTQMGQEVILRCVPISNHLYFYWYRQILGQKVEFLVSFYNNEISEKSEIFDDQFSVERPDGSNFTLKIRSTKLEDSAMYFCASIGGISTDTQYFGPGTRLTVL.

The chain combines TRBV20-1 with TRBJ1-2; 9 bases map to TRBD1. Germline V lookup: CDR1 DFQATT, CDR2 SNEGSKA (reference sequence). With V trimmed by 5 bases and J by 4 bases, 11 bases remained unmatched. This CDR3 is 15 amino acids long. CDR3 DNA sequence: TGCAGTGCTCTTAAGGCGGGACAGGGAGGCTATGGCTACACCTTC. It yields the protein CSALKAGQGGYGYTF.

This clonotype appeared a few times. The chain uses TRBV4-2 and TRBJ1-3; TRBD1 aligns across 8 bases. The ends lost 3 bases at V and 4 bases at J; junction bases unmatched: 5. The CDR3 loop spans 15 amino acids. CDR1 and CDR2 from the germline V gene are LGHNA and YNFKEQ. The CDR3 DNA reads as TGTGCCAGCAGCCACCCGACAGGGGCGGGAAACACCATATATTTT. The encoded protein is CASSHPTGAGNTIYF.

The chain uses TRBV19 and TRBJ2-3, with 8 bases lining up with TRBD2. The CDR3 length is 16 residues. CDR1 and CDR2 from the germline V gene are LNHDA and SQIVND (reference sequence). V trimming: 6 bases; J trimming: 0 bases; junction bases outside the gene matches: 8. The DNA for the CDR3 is TGTGCCAGTAGCTCACCGCGGGGGGTTAGCACAGATACGCAGTATTTT. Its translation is CASSSPRGVSTDTQYF.

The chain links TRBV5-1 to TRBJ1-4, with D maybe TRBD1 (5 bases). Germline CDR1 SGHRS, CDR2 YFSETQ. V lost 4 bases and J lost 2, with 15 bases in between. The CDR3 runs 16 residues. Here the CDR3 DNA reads TGCGCCAGCAGCCGACGTTTGGACACCACTAATGAAAAACTGTTTTTT. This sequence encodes CASSRRLDTTNEKLFF.

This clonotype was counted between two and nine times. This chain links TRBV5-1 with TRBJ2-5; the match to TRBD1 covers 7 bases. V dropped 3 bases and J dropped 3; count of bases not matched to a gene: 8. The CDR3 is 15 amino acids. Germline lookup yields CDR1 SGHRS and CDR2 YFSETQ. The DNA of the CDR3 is TGCGCCAGCAGCTATGTAGACAGGGTGGAAGAGACCCAGTACTTC. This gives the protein CASSYVDRVEETQYF.